The entry below describes one TCR delta chain. A far larger clone is only one base removed, so a read error is likely. At the DNA level, this CDR3 is encoded by other sequences in the same sample as well. These data belong to a study of gamma-delta T cells after stem cell transplantation. Per the germline V gene, CDR1 is GEAIGNYY and CDR2 is EKD. This CDR3 region has 16 residues. The trim removed 4 bases at V and 2 bases at J, leaving 8 bases unmatched. TCRdb reanalysed the RT-PCR reads via CATT. The sample holds about 2,600 delta-chain clones, 2.5% to 3.5% seen once. The V and J genes are TRDV2 and TRDJ1; 11 bases are a match to TRDD3. Input material: gamma-delta T cells. The clonotype was recovered from a human donor. It is not recorded whose cells these are; they may come from a transplant donor. The CDR3 region has the DNA TGTGCCTGTGATCTGCTGGGGGATACTCCGACCGATAAACTCATCTTT. Encoded protein: CACDLLGDTPTDKLIF.